This T cell receptor beta chain was captured by sequencing in a study of patients and donors after allogeneic stem cell transplantation. A single record per CDR3 protein comes from TCRdb applying MiXCR to the RT-PCR reads. The sample lists 200,000 to 250,000 distinct CDR3 sequences; roughly 15% were seen once. V was pared by 5 bases and J by 4 bases, with 17 bases between. The CDR3 contains 15 residues. CDR1 and CDR2 (germline): SEHNR, FQNEAQ (reference sequence). The receptor was derived from a human donor who was either an allogeneic HSCT recipient or a stem cell or donor lymphocyte infusion donor (not recorded which). It is not recorded whose cells these are; they may come from a transplant donor. The chain couples TRBV7-9 to TRBJ1-2; D possibly corresponds to TRBD1 (6 bases). The specimen sequenced was blood, either unsorted or a sorted T cell fraction (not recorded which). As DNA, the CDR3 is TGTGCCAGCAGCGGACGACTCGGGACAACCTATGGCTACACCTTC. Protein product: CASSGRLGTTYGYTF. Full variable domain (rest looked up from reference TRBV7-9 and TRBJ1-2): DTGVSQNPRHKITKRGQNVTFRCDPISEHNRLYWYRQTLGQGPEFLTYFQNEAQLEKSRLLSDRFSAERPKGSFSTLEIQRTEQGDSAMYLCASSGRLGTTYGYTFGSGTRLTVV.